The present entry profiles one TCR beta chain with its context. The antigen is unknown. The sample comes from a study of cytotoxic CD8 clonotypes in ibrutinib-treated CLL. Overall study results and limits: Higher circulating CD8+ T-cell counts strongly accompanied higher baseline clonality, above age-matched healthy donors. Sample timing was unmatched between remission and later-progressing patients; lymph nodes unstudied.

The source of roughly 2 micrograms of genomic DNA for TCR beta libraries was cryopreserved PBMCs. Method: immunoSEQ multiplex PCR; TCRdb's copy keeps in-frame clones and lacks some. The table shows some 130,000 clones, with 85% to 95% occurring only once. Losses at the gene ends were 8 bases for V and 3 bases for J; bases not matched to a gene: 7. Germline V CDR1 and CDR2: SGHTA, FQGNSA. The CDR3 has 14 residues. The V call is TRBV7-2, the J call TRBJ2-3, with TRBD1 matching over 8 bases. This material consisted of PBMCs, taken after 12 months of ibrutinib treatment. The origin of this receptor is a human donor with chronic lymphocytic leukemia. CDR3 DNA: TGTGCCAGCGGACAGGACAGGGCGACAGATACGCAGTATTTT. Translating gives CASGQDRATDTQYF.